This TCR beta chain was identified in a study of blood T cell repertoires in COVID-19. Trimming took 0 bases from V and 2 from J; bases not matched to a gene: 3. This CDR3 has 15 amino acids. This clone was detected only once. Using immunoSEQ multiplex PCR, the repertoire was profiled, and TCRdb retains in-frame clones only, with some absent. The table lists fewer than 130,000 clones, 85% to 90% of them singletons. V and J are TRBV5-3 and TRBJ2-5; 8 bases match TRBD1. TRBV5-3 is placed among ORFs of uncertain function. The sequence was obtained from a woman older than 75 with acute or convalescent COVID-19. Material: peripheral blood. The CDR3 DNA reads TGTGCCAGAAGCTTGGGACAGGGGATGCAAGAGACCCAGTACTTC. It is translated as CARSLGQGMQETQYF.